This paragraph covers one T cell receptor beta chain sequence. Its binding antigen is unknown. The input lacks base qualities; no much larger clone sits a single base away. The cohort was made up of 666 healthy bone marrow donors. Cohort members were all nominally healthy when sampled, although unrecorded immune exposures were likely present. The donor was CMV seropositive and was included in the group of about 290 seropositive cohort members. Every donor gave a peripheral blood sample, and the peripheral blood mononuclear cells from that sample were used for TCR beta sequencing. Genomic DNA was extracted from the blood cell samples with the Qiagen DNeasy Blood Extraction Kit. This entry comes from a study of cytomegalovirus exposure and HLA in healthy donors (dated by TCRdb to the late 2010s). About the full investigation: In an earlier analysis of 450 to 750 of the donors, 276 Gb of sequence data and 95 million to 130 million unique TCR beta sequences from about 179 million T cells were reported. Of the 350 to 450 genotyped donors, approximately 83% fell in the genetic ancestry cluster associated with self-reported Caucasian donors. High-throughput TCR immunosequencing, statistical association of individual TCRs with disease status, and machine learning were combined to predict cytomegalovirus infection status. Rather than drawing on any new phenotypic data, the later analysis identified candidate immune exposures from TCR beta sequences and the way those sequences occurred across donors. Every discovery cohort repertoire had been produced on one sequencing platform. Among approximately 370 genotyped donors of the cohort, an average of approximately 200,000 unique TCR beta nucleotide sequences was sequenced per donor, of which roughly 17% were non-productive. An earlier analysis of approximately 630 of the donors applied high-throughput TCR beta sequencing to assess whether each TCR beta V gene segment acted as functional or pseudogenic. Along with the approximately 700-subject first cohort, a separate validation cohort of over 90 different subjects was used. The T cell repertoires of some 670 subjects were profiled by immunosequencing and related to cytomegalovirus serostatus. The study was designed to test whether signatures of past pathogen exposure could be identified by cataloging public T cell receptors. An early release covering roughly 600 HLA-typed donors comprised about 320 gigabases of sequencing data and about 90 million unique TCR sequences. Four to six DR-DQ haplotypes were handled as single units for association and clustering, since linkage in the cohort was strong. Donor age, sex, ethnicity and CMV serostatus were compiled together with the repertoire data. In a later analysis, previously published TCR beta repertoires from 670 or so donors were re-analyzed and high-resolution HLA genotyping was added so that TCR occurrence patterns could be studied. Typing coverage differed by locus: A, B, C, DRB1 and DQB1 were typed in roughly 620-640 donors, DQA1 in about 500, DPA1 in 600 to 610, and DPB1 in just under 490. HLA typing included class I and class II loci at four-digit resolution. Genome-wide SNP genotypes for about three fifths of the roughly 700 donors were used in a later genetic analysis, which treated that subset as a discovery cohort. General findings and caveats noted by the study authors: Presence/absence analyses assumed roughly uniform sequencing depth across donors, an assumption that may not hold. Some IMGT-functional V segments, including TRBV6-2 and TRBV6-3, could not be distinguished by the 87-base-pair reads and were therefore excluded. In a later analysis, several top co-occurrence clusters were reported to appear linked to parvovirus B19, influenza, CMV and Epstein-Barr virus. Specific HLA alleles were associated with 18,000 or so TCR beta sequences at a false discovery rate of 0.05 in a later analysis. In a later analysis, HLA-associated TCR beta chains showed more clonal expansion and lower generation probabilities than non-associated chains that were equally common. Across donors, most TCR sequences were observed very rarely, whereas some public TCRs were present in many individuals. In a later genetic analysis, a missense DCLRE1C variant was associated with V-gene and J-gene trimming of TCR beta chains, and the association was replicated in an independent cohort. The authors suggested that the approach could potentially be extended to other disease states and immunological phenotypes. In a later genetic analysis, fewer N-insertions in productive TCRs were reported among donors in an Asian-associated ancestry cluster than the roughly 640-donor mean. In vitro tests confirmed that a few of the cytomegalovirus-associated TCR beta chains recognize cytomegalovirus antigens. In the study, some 180 TCR beta chains were listed as associated with cytomegalovirus. A cluster of highly shared sequence variants was judged likely to be a technical artifact of the sequencing pipeline. According to a later analysis, most CMV-associated TCR beta chains appeared to be HLA-restricted, and the HLA associations seemed to be driven largely by CMV exposure. The classifier was reported to diagnose cytomegalovirus status with high specificity and sensitivity in both the original and validation cohorts. Linkage disequilibrium might explain the correlated functional status among segregating V segments, but an unknown experimental factor could not be ruled out. Immune exposure information for the cohort was limited to CMV serostatus. A later analysis found that TCR association rates varied across HLA loci, with DRB1 alleles showing the most associated TCRs and HLA-C alleles the fewest. When HLA alleles, especially DR and DQ, strongly co-occurred, attributing TCR associations to individual alleles was difficult. A further reported finding was that TCR beta sequences accurately predicted the HLA-A and HLA-B alleles for most subjects in the first cohort. The earlier analysis of nearly 600 of the donors excluded 15 to 20 rarely observed V segments, including chromosome 9 orphons, because counts were too low. In an earlier analysis of some 540 of the donors, most TCR beta V segments appeared in productive rearrangements about 87% or about 30% of the time, broadly matching IMGT annotations. Because HLA typing was unavailable for some donors at each locus, only the typed subset was used in association tests. In this cohort, only TCR beta chains were sequenced, and detectable features were limited by the absence of alpha or paired-chain data.

The CDR3 spans 14 residues, from the cysteine through the phenylalanine. The retained sequence is limited to the CDR3, 42 bases, with the frame set at the first base. CDR1 and CDR2, looked up from the germline V gene, are SGHDT and YYEEEE. Trimming leaves V shorter by 4 bases and J shorter by 5 bases, with the junction holding 8 bases beyond the gene matches. The library was prepared using the immunoSEQ multiplex PCR assay. The multiplex PCR relied on a mix of 60 forward primers for TCR Vbeta segments and 13 reverse primers for TCR Jbeta segments. The CDR3 region of rearranged TCR beta genes was amplified from genomic DNA by a multiplex PCR assay. The amplified TCR beta libraries were sequenced on the Illumina HiSeq System as 87-base-pair reads. On the study's bioinformatics: Across the roughly 700 repertoires, a later analysis counted 80 million or so unique TCR beta chains, 8.5 million to 12 million of which were shared by at least two donors. To remove PCR and sequencing errors, raw reads were error-corrected and collapsed into unique sequences using a nearest-neighbor algorithm that merged closely related sequences. CDR3 sequences were aligned to IMGT reference sequences to assign V, D and J gene segments. Each retained sequence needed at least a six-nucleotide match to both a V gene segment and a J gene segment. A rearrangement counted as productive if the CDR3 had no stop codons and remained in frame with V and J, and every other rearrangement counted as non-productive. Following IMGT convention, CDR3 was defined as the stretch from the second conserved V-encoded cysteine to the conserved J-encoded phenylalanine. The earlier analysis of a few hundred of the donors excluded any sequence lacking an unambiguous match to a single V gene segment. In an earlier analysis of a few hundred of the donors, V segments were called functional above 56.7% productive rearrangements and were called segregating when the between-donor standard deviation exceeded 5%. A statistical classification framework was built to diagnose cytomegalovirus status from the catalog of TCR beta chain sequences. In a later analysis, V and J genes were assigned by comparing TCR nucleotide sequences against IMGT/GENE-DB human TR gene sequences. The TCRdist pipeline was used in a later analysis to assign CDR3 sequences and most-parsimonious VDJ recombination scenarios. In a later analysis, each TCR beta chain was defined by its CDR3 amino acid sequence together with its V-gene family, and reads lacking a unique V-gene family were excluded. In a later analysis, several hundred highly shared, low-generation-probability nucleotide sequences were removed to address suspected cross-contamination and a sequencing artifact. In a later analysis, a clonal expansion index for each public chain was calculated from normalized within-repertoire ranks of inferred template counts. Generation probabilities in a later analysis came from a VDJ recombination model fitted to out-of-frame rearrangements, and those results were checked against IGoR. Hypergeometric tests were used in a later analysis to score TCR-TCR, TCR-HLA and TCR-CMV co-occurrence, with a repertoire-size bias correction applied to the TCR pairs. A later analysis estimated false discovery rates by permuting HLA or CMV assignments 20 times. In a later analysis, co-occurring TCRs were grouped using DBSCAN, and TCRdist sequence similarity was added for clustering within HLA-allele-positive subsets. Repertoires with fewer than 30,000 or more than 120,000 public chains, plus five repertoires with anomalous nucleotide sharing, were excluded from co-occurrence clustering. The table was pulled from immuneACCESS by TCRdb, which kept in-frame rearrangements only. Such tables lose some clones; where checked, under half of the loss comes from unresolved V genes, and the rest has no known cause. V and J calls and clone size are given by that table; D and trimming were obtained from the DNA. This sample has about 210,000 clones in its table, and 75% to 85% of those were observed once. The ten biggest clones cover 11% to 15% of the sample.

The sample consisted of PBMCs. The receptor was derived from a woman under 40 in good health and CMV-seropositive. The rearranged segments are TRBV5-6 and TRBJ2-7; 8 bases in the junction line up with TRBD2. The base sequence is TGTGCCAGCAGCGCGGGCGGGGGGCCCAACGAGCAGTACTTC. Translated, it reads CASSAGGGPNEQYF.